This T cell receptor beta chain comes out of a study of blood T cell repertoires in COVID-19. Study-level information: The study drew acute and convalescent COVID-19 samples from the United States, Italy and Spain.

Generated by immunoSEQ multiplex PCR, the TCRdb table keeps only in-frame clones and is missing some. Counted here are about 230,000 clones, roughly four fifths occurring once; the ten biggest clones make up around 7.2%. Per germline, CDR1 LGHNA and CDR2 YSLEER. This CDR3 is 18 amino acids long. V dropped 0 bases and J dropped 2 bases, with 19 bases sitting between them. Sequencing input: peripheral blood. This clonotype was sampled from a woman between 50 and 59 years old with acute or convalescent COVID-19. The V call is TRBV4-3, the J call TRBJ1-1; D uncertain. CDR3: CASSQEVRLDYPNTEAFF. The CDR3 DNA reads as TGCGCCAGCAGCCAAGAAGTAAGGTTGGACTACCCCAACACTGAAGCTTTCTTT.